This T cell receptor beta chain emerged from a study of T cell responses to AZD1222 COVID-19 vaccine. Study-wide results and caveats: Without day 14 samples, only post-peak T cell repertoires were studied. CD4 TCRs linked to vaccination spanned spike, dominating at 160-218 and 743-854. Donors, mostly white British, included more females; clonal diversity was possibly underestimated. Just a handful of people given AZD1222 tested seropositive at baseline.

Sequencing was performed with immunoSEQ multiplex PCR; in TCRdb, only in-frame clones are kept and a portion is missing. The data contain about 130,000 clones, 93% of them singletons. The ends were cut back, 5 bases at V and 0 bases at J, with 10 bases in the middle. Germline V CDR1 and CDR2: MNHEY, SVGAGI. This CDR3 has 14 residues. In regard to this clone: Its antigen remains unidentified.

The source was peripheral blood, collected on day 0 of AZD1222 vaccination. J is TRBJ1-2 and V is TRBV6-5; the D gene is possibly TRBD1 (6 bases). This TCR was sampled from an adult in good health. This chain's CDR3 is CASSRGQANYGYTF. CDR3 bases: TGTGCCAGCAGTAGGGGACAAGCTAACTATGGCTACACCTTC.